The 10 T cell receptor beta chains in this list originate from one sample, sequenced in a study of CD8+CD57+ T cells in acquired aplastic anemia. According to the study, genomic DNA was the template for TCR beta VDJ and CDR3 profiling. TCRdb recomputed calls from the reads with MiXCR, one row per CDR3 protein. This table has roughly 130,000 distinct CDR3 sequences, 48% appearing once. Sequenced sample: sorted CD4+, CD8+, or CD8+CD57+ T cells (not recorded which) from PBMCs. These receptors were taken from a human donor in good health, serving as a control.

This clonotype occurred many times. This chain connects TRBV12-3 or TRBV12-4 to TRBJ2-5; 12 bases map to TRBD2. This CDR3 has 18 amino acids. Germline trimming cut 7 bases from V and 2 bases from J; bases unmatched to any gene: 14. This CDR3 reads CASKSQSTLAGGQETQYF. The CDR3 DNA reads as TGTGCCAGCAAATCCCAGTCAACACTAGCGGGGGGACAAGAGACCCAGTACTTC.

The table lists this clonotype with many counts. V is TRBV2 and J is TRBJ2-3; the D gene is possibly TRBD2 (6 bases). The CDR3 runs 13 residues. Per germline, CDR1 SNHLY and CDR2 FYNNEI. The ends were cut back, 8 bases at V and 2 bases at J, with 11 bases in the middle. CDR3 sequence reads: CASPGTSTDTQYF. In nucleotides, the CDR3 is TGTGCCAGCCCCGGGACTTCCACAGATACGCAGTATTTT.

The V call is TRBV25-1, the J call TRBJ1-3; unclear D gene. The V end was cut by 1 base, the J end by 4 bases, with 8 bases between. This CDR3 spans 14 amino acids. Per the germline V gene, CDR1 is MGHDK and CDR2 is SYGVNS. This CDR3 reads CASSEWAPGNTIYF. The CDR3 DNA is TGTGCCAGCAGTGAATGGGCCCCGGGAAACACCATATATTTT.

The sample holds many counts of this clonotype. The chain combines TRBV24-1 with TRBJ2-3; D gene uncertain. The CDR3 loop spans 13 amino acids. Germline CDR1 and CDR2: KGHDR and SFDVKD. Deletions cut 2 bases from V and 6 bases from J, with 8 bases between. CDR3 sequence (DNA): TGTGCCACCAGTGATTCAGTAACGGATACGCAGTATTTT. Residues: CATSDSVTDTQYF.

Regarding this clonotype: The junction differs from germline at one of its ends, possibly a read error. The genes are TRBV19 and TRBJ1-6; TRBD1 matches at 8 bases. CDR3 length equals 15 residues. Germline CDR1 reads LNHDA; CDR2 reads SQIVND (reference sequence). The CDR3 loop reads CACSVGTGGSSPLHF. In DNA form, the CDR3 reads TGTGCCTGTAGTGTTGGGACAGGAGGGTCGTCGCCCCTCCACTTT.

The chain employs TRBV4-3 and TRBJ1-1; TRBD1 agrees at 7 bases. The CDR3 has 15 residues. The V gene end was trimmed by 0 bases and the J gene end by 5 bases; junction bases not matched to a gene: 6. Germline V gene lookup returns CDR1 LGHNA and CDR2 YSLEER. The CDR3 region has the DNA TGCGCCAGCAGCCAAGAGAAGGGGGCGGGAACTGAAGCTTTCTTT. Residues: CASSQEKGAGTEAFF.

This clonotype was detected many times. The chain links TRBV5-1 to TRBJ1-1; no definite D call. Per germline, CDR1 SGHRS and CDR2 YFSETQ. Trimming left V 4 bases short and J 1 base short, with 14 bases between. The CDR3 sequence is 15 residues long. DNA for the CDR3: TGCGCCAGCAGCCCCGGGGTTTTATCGAACACTGAAGCTTTCTTT. Residues: CASSPGVLSNTEAFF.

The chain recombines TRBV29-1 with TRBJ2-2; D may be TRBD2 (6 bases). V was pared by 4 bases and J by 5 bases, with 8 bases between. The CDR3 is 12 residues long. CDR1 and CDR2 (germline): SQVTM, ANQGSEA. CDR3 bases: TGCAGCGTTGTCGGGGGAACCGGGGAGCTGTTTTTT. Amino acids: CSVVGGTGELFF.

This clonotype has just a few counts. The rearrangement links TRBV15 to TRBJ2-1; 7 bases align to TRBD2. The trim removed 0 bases at V and 2 bases at J, leaving 7 bases unmatched. CDR3 length equals 17 residues. Germline V gene data show CDR1 as LNHNV and CDR2 as YYDKDF (reference sequence). CDR3 protein: CATSRDHSGVTYNEQFF. For the CDR3, the DNA is TGTGCCACCAGCAGAGATCACAGCGGGGTAACCTACAATGAGCAGTTCTTC.

This clonotype occurred many times. The V call is TRBV6-5, the J call TRBJ2-1; 7 nucleotides line up with TRBD2. With 9 bases clipped from V and 7 bases from J, the junction kept 9 bases outside the gene matches. The CDR3 contains 13 residues. Germline assignment: CDR1 MNHEY and CDR2 SVGAGI. CDR3 coding DNA: TGTGCCAGTCAAACGAGGCGGGAGAATGAGCAGTTCTTC. Amino acid sequence: CASQTRRENEQFF.